This T cell receptor (beta chain) was profiled in a study of shared clonotypes between healthy human individuals (TCRdb year 2020). At the level of the whole study: The cohort included a few men and a couple of women between 18 and 49 years of age. To increase sequencing depth and limit assay-specific biases, TCR repertoire library preparation and sequencing were carried out by different laboratories using diverse techniques. Between about 0.8 and 9 billion PBMCs per donor were obtained by leukapheresis. To estimate repertoire size and how much clonotype sharing occurs between individuals, the study deeply sequenced the blood TCR repertoires of five or six healthy adults. Per donor, three plates each were used for CD4 naive and CD4 memory, two for CD8 naive, and one for CD8 memory. On the study overall, not on this receptor specifically: Because the study included only a small number of donors, the genetic and exposure-history diversity represented was limited. Pairwise subsampling indicated that sequencing depth was expected to affect the degree of clonotype sharing among donors. Higher generation probabilities were observed for clonotypes shared by all four sorted-subset donors than for non-shared clonotypes. Sharing across a handful of donors was observed for roughly 5% of naive CD4, under 4% of naive CD8, about 2.3% of memory CD4, and approximately 0.41% of memory CD8 clonotypes. Incomplete sequencing was indicated by rarefaction of sorted-subset datasets, despite the large sequencing depth. Larger estimated clonotype richness was generally found for naive subsets than for memory subsets. Only blood was sampled, and tissue TCR repertoires likely differ from those in blood.

Concerning this clone: The antigen it recognizes is unknown. No much larger clone is present one base from it, and per-base qualities are unavailable.

Including cysteine and phenylalanine, the CDR3 has 15 amino acids. The retained sequence is limited to the CDR3, 45 bases, with the frame set at the first base. Trimmed from V: 2 bases; trimmed from J: 4 bases; junction bases lacking a gene match: 1. CDR1 MNHNY and CDR2 SVGAGI were looked up in the germline V gene (reference sequence). TCR CDR3 regions were amplified from genomic DNA by multiplex PCR using the deep immunoSEQ assay. Extracted genomic DNA from each cell subset was spread evenly across all wells of several immunoSEQ 96-well plates, with each plate serving as a replicate. For sorted subsets, each replicate PCR was loaded with about 200 ng genomic DNA, equivalent to about 33,000 T cell genomes. Purified libraries were quantified with a Qubit 3.0 fluorometer, sized on a Bioanalyzer 2100, and re-quantified with the KAPA Library Quantification kit. A separate single-read 150-cycle Illumina NextSeq 550 flow cell was used to sequence each immunoSEQ 96-well plate. The authors' analysis ran thus. Because the immunoSEQ output included only junctional sequences and no quality scores, the filtering could not be the same as the filtering used for full-length reads. To assign V/J genes and CDR3, sequences were annotated against IMGT germline references using PyIR, a Python wrapper for IgBLAST v1.9. Reads were filtered out if the reads had weak V/J assignments (E-value above 1e-6), no CDR3, stop codons, out-of-frame junctions, or ambiguous translated residues. V3J clonotypes were defined by identical inferred V gene, J gene, and CDR3 amino acid sequence. To compute the percentage overlap between repertoires, the number of shared unique clonotypes was divided by the size of the smaller repertoire. Repertoire richness was assessed with RTK rarefaction, the Chao1 estimator, and Recon v2.1 estimates of unobserved clonotypes. Generation probabilities for all TCRbeta clonotypes obtained by the gDNA method from a few donors were computed using OLGA. The immuneACCESS repertoire file appears here via TCRdb, limited to in-frame rearrangements. These files lack a portion of the clones; in checked studies, under half of the deficit traces to unresolved V genes, and the cause of the others is not known. That table is the source of V, J and clone size, and D and trimming were worked out from the DNA. For this sample the table gives approximately 330,000 clones, of which about 70% were detected only once. The leading ten clones occupy under 11% of the sample.

The donors were healthy, HIV-negative adults with no recently reported acute infections or vaccinations. Only Caucasian adults living in Nashville, Tennessee, USA were represented among the donors. Magnetic negative selection was used to enrich CD4+ T cells, after which naive cells were positively selected on CD45RA and the negative fraction became the memory subset. After blood collection by leukapheresis, PBMCs were isolated using Ficoll-Histopaque density gradient centrifugation and then cryopreserved in the vapor phase of liquid nitrogen. Purity and quantity of every magnetically sorted T cell population were checked by analytical flow cytometry. From each sorted fraction, genomic DNA was isolated and quantified by UV absorbance on a Nanodrop 2000c.

The sample consisted of memory CD4+ T cells sorted from blood. In the paper's terms, the cell subset or site label means: CD45RA-negative fraction. The receptor was isolated from a man aged 25 to 45 in good health. The chain is assembled from TRBV6-6 and TRBJ2-2; TRBD1 matches 10 bases in the middle. The CDR3 amino acid sequence is: CASSYGTGATGELFF. The DNA is TGTGCCAGCAGTTACGGGACAGGGGCCACCGGGGAGCTGTTTTTT.